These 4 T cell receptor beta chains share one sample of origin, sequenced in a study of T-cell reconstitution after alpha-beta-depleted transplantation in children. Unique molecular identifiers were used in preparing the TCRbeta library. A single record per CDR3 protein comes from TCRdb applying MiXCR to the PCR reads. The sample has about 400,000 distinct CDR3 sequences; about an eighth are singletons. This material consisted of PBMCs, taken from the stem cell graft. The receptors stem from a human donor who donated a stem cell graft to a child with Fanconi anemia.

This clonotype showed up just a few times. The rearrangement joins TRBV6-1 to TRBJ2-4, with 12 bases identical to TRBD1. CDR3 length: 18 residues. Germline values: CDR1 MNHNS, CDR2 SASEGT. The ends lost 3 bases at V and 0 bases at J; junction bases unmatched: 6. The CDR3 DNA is TGTGCCAGCAGTGACCGGGACAGGGGGCGCATAGCCAAAAACATTCAGTACTTC. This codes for CASSDRDRGRIAKNIQYF.

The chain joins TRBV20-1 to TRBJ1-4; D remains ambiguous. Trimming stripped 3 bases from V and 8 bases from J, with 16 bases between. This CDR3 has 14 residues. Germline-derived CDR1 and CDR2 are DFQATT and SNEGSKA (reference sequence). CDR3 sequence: CSASGPAVYEKLFF. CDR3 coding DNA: TGCAGTGCTAGTGGCCCTGCGGTGTACGAAAAACTGTTTTTT.

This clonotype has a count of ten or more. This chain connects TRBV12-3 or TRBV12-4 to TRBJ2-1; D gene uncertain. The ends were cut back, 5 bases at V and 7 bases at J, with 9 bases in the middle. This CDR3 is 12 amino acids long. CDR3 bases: TGTGCCAGCAGTCCCTTCTCTAATGAGCAGTTCTTC. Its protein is CASSPFSNEQFF.

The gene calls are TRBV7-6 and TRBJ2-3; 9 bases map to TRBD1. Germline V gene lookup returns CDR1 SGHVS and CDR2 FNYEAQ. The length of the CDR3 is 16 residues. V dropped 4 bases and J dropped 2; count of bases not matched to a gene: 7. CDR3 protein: CASSSGTGWFTDTQYF. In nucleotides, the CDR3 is TGTGCCAGCAGCTCAGGGACAGGGTGGTTCACAGATACGCAGTATTTT.